This entry lists 17 T cell receptor beta chains sequenced from one sample in a study of cytomegalovirus exposure and HLA in healthy donors. PCR was performed using 60 Vbeta and 13 Jbeta primers. Sequenced by immunoSEQ multiplex PCR; TCRdb stores in-frame clones only, minus some. The sample holds approximately 150,000 clones, roughly 80% seen once. Sequencing was done on a sample of PBMCs. The source is a male donor in good health and CMV-seronegative.

The J gene is TRBJ2-7, the V gene TRBV5-1; TRBD1 matches at 10 bases. Germline CDR1 reads SGHRS; CDR2 reads YFSETQ. V lost 3 bases to trimming and J lost 6 bases; unmatched junction nucleotides: 6. The CDR3 runs 14 residues. The CDR3 sequence is CASSWGQGKGEQYF. The CDR3 coding sequence is TGCGCCAGCAGCTGGGGACAGGGGAAGGGCGAGCAGTACTTC.

The rearrangement links TRBV2 to TRBJ1-6; D might be TRBD1 (6 bases). The germline V gene encodes CDR1 SNHLY and CDR2 FYNNEI. This CDR3 contains 14 residues. Trimming stripped 4 bases from V and 7 bases from J, with 11 bases between. CDR3 sequence reads: CASSGTGINSPLHF. CDR3 sequence (DNA): TGTGCCAGCAGTGGTACAGGGATCAATTCACCCCTCCACTTT.

This clone showed up just a few times. The J gene is TRBJ2-3, the V gene TRBV19; D might be TRBD1 (5 bases). The CDR3 consists of 14 residues. V lost 7 bases to trimming and J lost 2 bases, with 13 bases between them. Germline V gene sequence: CDR1 LNHDA, CDR2 SQIVND (reference sequence). CDR3 nucleotide sequence: TGTGCCAGTAAAATGGGGCGGAACACAGATACGCAGTATTTT. Translating gives CASKMGRNTDTQYF.

This clone appeared a single time. The CDR3, as DNA: TGTGCCAGCAGCTTGGAGGGCAGGGTTCGTGGTCAGCCCCAGCATTTT. Encoded protein: CASSLEGRVRGQPQHF. This chain uses TRBV5-5 with TRBJ1-5; TRBD1 is a possible D gene (5 bases). The CDR3 contains 16 residues. The V gene's germline CDR1 is SGHKS and CDR2 YYEKEE (reference sequence). V shed 0 bases and J shed 6 bases, with 16 bases lying between them.

The genes are TRBV27 and TRBJ1-1; tentatively, D is TRBD1 (5 bases). Germline CDR1 is MNHEY and CDR2 is SMNVEV (reference sequence). The V gene lost 1 base and the J gene lost 6 bases, with 12 bases spanning the gap. The CDR3 sequence is 14 residues long. The CDR3 loop is CASSLYGGRAEAFF. Here the CDR3 DNA reads TGTGCCAGCAGTTTATACGGGGGAAGGGCTGAAGCTTTCTTT.

The V call is TRBV12-1, the J call TRBJ1-4; the table names TRBD1, a call not compared with the DNA. TRBV12-1 represents a pseudogene. The length of the CDR3 is 17 residues. The CDR3 DNA reads TGTGCCAGCAGCTTCGCCGGGACAGGGAGTGGGGATGAAAAACTGTTTTTT. Amino acid sequence: CASSFAGTGSGDEKLFF.

Only one count was recorded for this clone. J is TRBJ2-3 and V is TRBV5-1, with a weak D call TRBD1 (6 bases). V lost 0 bases, J lost 2 bases, and 16 bases lay in between. Germline CDR1 is SGHRS and CDR2 is YFSETQ. The CDR3 runs 17 residues. For the CDR3, the DNA is TGCGCCAGCAGCTTGGGGGGTAGGGGACATTCCACAGATACGCAGTATTTT. It is translated as CASSLGGRGHSTDTQYF.

The chain employs TRBV6-1 and TRBJ2-7; 10 bases line up with TRBD2. Trimming at V came to 1 base and at J to 4 bases, leaving 7 bases not matched to a gene. The germline gives CDR1 MNHNS, CDR2 SASEGT. This CDR3 contains 16 residues. The DNA of the CDR3 is TGTGCCAGCAGTGAAGGGCCTAGCGGGGGTCAATACGAGCAGTACTTC. This encodes CASSEGPSGGQYEQYF.

This clone was seen a few times. At one end the junction does not follow the germline gene, possibly because of a read error. The chain joins TRBV7-2 to TRBJ1-1; D not resolved. CDR1 is SGHTA, CDR2 FQGNSA, per germline. The CDR3 has 14 residues. The CDR3 DNA is TGTGCCAGCACCTTAGGGCTCATGAACACTGAAGCTTTCTTT. It yields the protein CASTLGLMNTEAFF.

The rearrangement joins TRBV11-1 to TRBJ2-7; 7 positions agree with TRBD1. Germline trimming cut 6 bases from V and 3 bases from J; bases unmatched to any gene: 5. Germline CDR1 is SGHAT and CDR2 is FQDESV (reference sequence). CDR3 size: 13 residues. The CDR3 loop is CASRQQGSYEQYF. CDR3 bases: TGTGCCAGCAGACAACAGGGGAGCTACGAGCAGTACTTC.

The V call is TRBV10-3, the J call TRBJ1-2, with a tentative D call TRBD1 (6 bases). The CDR3 length is 14 residues. CDR1 is ENHRY, CDR2 SYGVKD, per germline. V was trimmed by 3 bases and J by 8 bases, leaving 16 bases between them. CDR3 DNA sequence: TGTGCCATCAGTGACCCGGACAGATCCGGCGGCTACACCTTC. Its translation is CAISDPDRSGGYTF.

The chain recombines TRBV13 with TRBJ1-2; no definite D call. V lost 2 bases and J 4 bases, leaving 14 bases between the germline ends. The V gene's germline CDR1 is PRHDT and CDR2 FYEKMQ (reference sequence). CDR3 size: 15 residues. For the CDR3, the DNA is TGTGCCAGCAGCTTACGTAACAGTCCGACCTATGGCTACACCTTC. Its translation: CASSLRNSPTYGYTF.

The J gene is TRBJ1-4, the V gene TRBV30, with 8 bases aligning to TRBD1. The CDR3 totals 13 residues. Trimming removed 5 bases from V and 6 bases from J; junction bases left unmatched: 5. The germline CDR1 and CDR2 sequences are GTSNPN and SVGIG (reference sequence). The CDR3 loop reads CAWQQGDYEKLFF. The CDR3 nucleotides are TGTGCCTGGCAACAGGGGGATTATGAAAAACTGTTTTTT.

This clone was counted a few times. This chain links TRBV7-3 with TRBJ2-5; D gene uncertain. Germline values: CDR1 SGHTA, CDR2 FQGTGA. Trimming removed 5 bases at V and 6 bases at J, with 16 bases between. CDR3 size: 14 residues. The CDR3 DNA follows: TGTGCCAGCAGCCAACCGGGTACGGCCCAGACCCAGTACTTC. Translation: CASSQPGTAQTQYF. Using reference TRBV7-3 and TRBJ2-5 for the parts outside the CDR3, the full variable domain is GAGVSQTPSNKVTEKGKYVELRCDPISGHTALYWYRQSLGQGPEFLIYFQGTGAADDSGLPNDRFFAVRPEGSVSTLKIQRTERGDSAVYLCASSQPGTAQTQYFGPGTRLLVL.

The chain carries TRBV5-5 and TRBJ2-7; D possibly corresponds to TRBD1 (6 bases). The germline V gene has CDR1 SGHKS and CDR2 YYEKEE (reference sequence). This CDR3 spans 15 amino acids. V was shortened by 1 base and J by 1 base, with 12 bases between the two germline ends. CDR3 coding DNA: TGTGCCAGCAGCTTGACCGGGACAAGATCCTACGAGCAGTACTTC. This encodes CASSLTGTRSYEQYF.

The chain couples TRBV28 to TRBJ2-7, with 8 bases fitting TRBD2. This CDR3 has 14 residues. CDR1 and CDR2 (germline): MDHEN, SYDVKM. The V and J ends lost 5 bases and 2 bases, in that order; junction bases with no gene match: 5. The CDR3 region has the DNA TGTGCCAGCAGTCTCCCACTAGCGGCCTACGAGCAGTACTTC. This gives the protein CASSLPLAAYEQYF. Combining the CDR3 with reference TRBV28 and TRBJ2-7 gives the whole variable domain DVKVTQSSRYLVKRTGEKVFLECVQDMDHENMFWYRQDPGLGLRLIYFSYDVKMKEKGDIPEGYSVSREKKERFSLILESASTNQTSMYLCASSLPLAAYEQYFGPGTRLTVT.

The chain uses TRBV27 and TRBJ2-1; D is unclear. V lost 5 bases, J lost 10 bases, and 9 bases lay in between. Per the germline V gene, CDR1 is MNHEY and CDR2 is SMNVEV (reference sequence). The CDR3 spans 11 residues. The CDR3 here is CASSPGWEQFF. The CDR3 DNA reads as TGTGCCAGCAGTCCCGGGTGGGAGCAGTTCTTC.